In this sample, the clone carrying this T cell receptor beta chain turned up many times. The antigen is undetermined. Regions amplified from RNA transcripts were the TCR beta CDR3 regions. HTBI primers drove first-round RT-PCR of the TCR CDR3. A single record per CDR3 protein comes from TCRdb applying MiXCR to the multiplex PCR reads. The data contain 500,000 to 800,000 distinct CDR3 sequences, 45% of them singletons. The CDR3 extends over 13 amino acids. Per germline, CDR1 SGHAT and CDR2 FQNNGV. Trimming took off 2 bases at V and 9 bases at J, with 11 bases between the two ends. The data were taken from a study of T cells in Graves' hyperthyroidism and ophthalmopathy. Patients having uncontrolled infection, another autoimmune disease, pregnancy or lactation were not included. Study-level findings and limits: Most expanded thyroid clonotypes above 0.001 also appeared in blood. In validation, the model predicted ophthalmopathy. These predictions came a median approximately 6.5 months before onset.

This clonotype originated in an adult man with Graves' disease, either hyperthyroidism or ophthalmopathy (not recorded which). Input material: peripheral blood or thyroid tissue (not recorded which). This chain joins TRBV11-2 and TRBJ1-5; D remains unclear. The CDR3 sequence: CASSLSVEGPQHF. In DNA form, the CDR3 reads TGTGCCAGCAGCTTAAGTGTTGAAGGGCCCCAGCATTTT.